This T cell receptor (beta chain) was recorded in a study of shared clonotypes between healthy human individuals. Of note for this clone: The antigen remains unidentified.

There are 16 residues in the CDR3. V lost 3 bases to trimming and J lost 2 bases, with 14 bases between them. Germline CDR1 reads SGHVS; CDR2 reads FQNEAQ. Whole-study findings and limits: When naive CD4 clonotypes were compared across a few donors, approximately 5% were shared. Among the subsets, naive ones generally showed larger estimated richness than memory ones.

Template for every sorted-subset replicate PCR totaled around 200 ng DNA, tens of thousands of T cell genomes. The protocol was immunoSEQ multiplex PCR, while the TCRdb copy is restricted to in-frame clones and leaves out a portion. The data show 550,000 to 800,000 clones, around 90% seen once. The rearrangement joins TRBV7-8 to TRBJ1-5; possible D gene TRBD1, 5 bases. Sequencing input: memory CD8+ T cells from PBMCs. Subset noted: CD45RO+ cells pooled with CCR7-negative TemRA cells. This clonotype was obtained from a man younger than 35 in good health. Some clones in this sample may be carry-over from other donors' samples. CDR3 nucleotide sequence: TGTGCCAGCAGCTTCTTAGGGGAAGGGGGCAATCAGCCCCAGCATTTT. Its translation: CASSFLGEGGNQPQHF. The full variable domain, with the rest looked up from reference TRBV7-8 and TRBJ1-5, is GAGVSQSPRYKVAKRGQDVALRCDPISGHVSLFWYQQALGQGPEFLTYFQNEAQLDKSGLPSDRFFAERPEGSVSTLKIQRTQQEDSAVYLCASSFLGEGGNQPQHFGDGTRLSIL.